This T cell receptor beta chain derives from a study of blood T cell repertoires in COVID-19. Study information: Donors in the United States, Italy and Spain gave samples during acute or convalescent COVID-19. PBMCs, B-cell-depleted T cells, or T cells provided the cDNA or gDNA that made up the material.

In the original analysis: For nucleated cells, counts were estimated from reference gene primer amplification. TCRdb's table, derived via immunoSEQ multiplex PCR, lists solely in-frame clones and lacks some. Clone size and V and J calls were adopted from that table, with D and trimming inferred from the DNA. The top ten hold 2.5% to 3% of the sample, which has around 180,000 clones, roughly nine tenths seen once. This clone was seen a few times. Trimming at V came to 6 bases and at J to 10 bases, leaving 11 bases not matched to a gene. The CDR3 length is 13 residues. CDR1 and CDR2 (germline): ENHRY, SYGVKD.

This rearrangement joins TRBV10-3 to TRBJ1-1, with 7 bases that match TRBD1. What was sequenced was peripheral blood. The receptor's source is a woman in her 30s with active or convalescent COVID-19. Here the CDR3 DNA reads TGTGCCATCAGCGTCGGAGACAGGGAGAGAGCTTTCTTT. Amino acid sequence: CAISVGDRERAFF.